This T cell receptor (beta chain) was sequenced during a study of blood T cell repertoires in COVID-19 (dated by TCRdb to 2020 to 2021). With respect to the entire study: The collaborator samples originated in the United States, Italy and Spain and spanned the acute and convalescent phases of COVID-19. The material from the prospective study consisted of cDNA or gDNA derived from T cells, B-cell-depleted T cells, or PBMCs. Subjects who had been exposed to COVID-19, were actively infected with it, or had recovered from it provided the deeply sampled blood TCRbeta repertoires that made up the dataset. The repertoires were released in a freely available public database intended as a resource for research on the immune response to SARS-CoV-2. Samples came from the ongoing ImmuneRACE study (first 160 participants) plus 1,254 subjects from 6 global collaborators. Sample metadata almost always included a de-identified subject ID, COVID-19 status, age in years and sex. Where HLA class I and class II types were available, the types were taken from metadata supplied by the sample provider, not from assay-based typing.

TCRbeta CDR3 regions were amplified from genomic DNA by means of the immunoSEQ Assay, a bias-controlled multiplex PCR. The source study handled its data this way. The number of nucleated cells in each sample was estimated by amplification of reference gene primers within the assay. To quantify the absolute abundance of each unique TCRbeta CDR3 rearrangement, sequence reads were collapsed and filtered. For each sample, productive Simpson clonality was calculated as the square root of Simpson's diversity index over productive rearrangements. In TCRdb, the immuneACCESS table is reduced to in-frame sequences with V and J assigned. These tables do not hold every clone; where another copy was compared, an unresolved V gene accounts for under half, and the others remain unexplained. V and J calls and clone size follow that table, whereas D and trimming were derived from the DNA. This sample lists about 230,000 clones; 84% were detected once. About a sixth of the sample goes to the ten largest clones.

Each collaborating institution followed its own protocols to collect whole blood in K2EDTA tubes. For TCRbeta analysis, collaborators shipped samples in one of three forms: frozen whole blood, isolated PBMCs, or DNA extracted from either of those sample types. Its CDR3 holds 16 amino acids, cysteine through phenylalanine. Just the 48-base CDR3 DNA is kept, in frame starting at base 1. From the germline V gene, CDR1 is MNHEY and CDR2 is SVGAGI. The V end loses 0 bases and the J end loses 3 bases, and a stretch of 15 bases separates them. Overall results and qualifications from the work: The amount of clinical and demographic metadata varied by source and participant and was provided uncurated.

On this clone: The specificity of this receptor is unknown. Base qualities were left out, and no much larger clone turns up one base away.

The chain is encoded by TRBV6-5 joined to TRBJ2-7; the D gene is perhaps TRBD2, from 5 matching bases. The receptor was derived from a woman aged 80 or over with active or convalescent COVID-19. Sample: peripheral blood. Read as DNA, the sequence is TGTGCCAGCAGTTACTCGATATTGGACGGGAACTACGAGCAGTACTTC. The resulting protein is CASSYSILDGNYEQYF.